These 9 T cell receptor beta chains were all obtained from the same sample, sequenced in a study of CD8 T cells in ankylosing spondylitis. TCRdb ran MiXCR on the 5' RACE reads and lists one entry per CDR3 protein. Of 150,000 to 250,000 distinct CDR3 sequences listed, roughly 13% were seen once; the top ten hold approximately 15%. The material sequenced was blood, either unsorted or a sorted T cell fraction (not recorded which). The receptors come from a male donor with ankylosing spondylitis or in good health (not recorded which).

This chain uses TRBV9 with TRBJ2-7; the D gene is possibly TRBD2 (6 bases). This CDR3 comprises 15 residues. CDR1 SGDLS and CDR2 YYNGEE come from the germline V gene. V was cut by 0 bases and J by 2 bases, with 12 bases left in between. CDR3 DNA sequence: TGTGCCAGCAGCGTAGGCAGCGGAGGGCCCTACGAGCAGTACTTC. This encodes CASSVGSGGPYEQYF.

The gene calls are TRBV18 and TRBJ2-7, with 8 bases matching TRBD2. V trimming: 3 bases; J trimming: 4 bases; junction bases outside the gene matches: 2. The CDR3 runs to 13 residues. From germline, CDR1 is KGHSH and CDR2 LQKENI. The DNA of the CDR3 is TGTGCCAGCTCACCCGAGCGGGGGTACGAGCAGTACTTC. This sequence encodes CASSPERGYEQYF.

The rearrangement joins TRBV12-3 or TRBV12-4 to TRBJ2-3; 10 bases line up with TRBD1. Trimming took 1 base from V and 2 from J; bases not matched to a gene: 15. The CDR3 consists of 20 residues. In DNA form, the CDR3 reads TGTGCCAGCAGTTTAGGTTCTATACCGGGACAGGGGATTCACACAGATACGCAGTATTTT. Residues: CASSLGSIPGQGIHTDTQYF.

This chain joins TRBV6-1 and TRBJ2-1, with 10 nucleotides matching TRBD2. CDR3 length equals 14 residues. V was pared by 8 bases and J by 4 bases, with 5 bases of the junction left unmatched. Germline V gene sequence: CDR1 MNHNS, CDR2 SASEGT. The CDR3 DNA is TGTGCCAGCCGAGAGACTAGCGGGTACAATGAGCAGTTCTTC. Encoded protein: CASRETSGYNEQFF.

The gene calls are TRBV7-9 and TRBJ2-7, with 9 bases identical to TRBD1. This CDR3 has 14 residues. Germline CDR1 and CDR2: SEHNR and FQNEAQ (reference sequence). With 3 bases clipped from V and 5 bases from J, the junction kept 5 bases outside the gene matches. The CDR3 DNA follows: TGTGCCAGCAGCTTTCGGGACAGGGTCAACGAGCAGTACTTC. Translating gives CASSFRDRVNEQYF.

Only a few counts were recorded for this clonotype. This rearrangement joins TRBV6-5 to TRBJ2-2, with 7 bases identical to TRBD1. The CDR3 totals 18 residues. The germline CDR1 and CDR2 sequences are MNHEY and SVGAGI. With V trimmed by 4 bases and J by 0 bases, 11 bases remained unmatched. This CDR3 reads CASSSRLRDSTNTGELFF. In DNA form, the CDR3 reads TGTGCCAGCAGTTCACGCCTCAGGGACAGCACGAACACCGGGGAGCTGTTTTTT.

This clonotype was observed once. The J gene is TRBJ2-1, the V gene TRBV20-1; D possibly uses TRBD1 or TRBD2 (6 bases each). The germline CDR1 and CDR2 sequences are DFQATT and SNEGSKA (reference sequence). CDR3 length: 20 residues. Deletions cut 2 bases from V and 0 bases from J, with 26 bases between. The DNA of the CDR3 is TGCAGTGCTAGACAAGAAAGGGGGGCAGGGGTCATCAGCTCCTACAATGAGCAGTTCTTC. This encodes CSARQERGAGVISSYNEQFF.

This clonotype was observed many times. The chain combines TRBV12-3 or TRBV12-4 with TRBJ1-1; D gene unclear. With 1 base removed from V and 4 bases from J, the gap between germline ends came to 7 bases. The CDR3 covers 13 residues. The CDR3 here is CASSLGPGTEAFF. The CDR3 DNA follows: TGTGCCAGCAGTTTAGGCCCGGGCACTGAAGCTTTCTTT.

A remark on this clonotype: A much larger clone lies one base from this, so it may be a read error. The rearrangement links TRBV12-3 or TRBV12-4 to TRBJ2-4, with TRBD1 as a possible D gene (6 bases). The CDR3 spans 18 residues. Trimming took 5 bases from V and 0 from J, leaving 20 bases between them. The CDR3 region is CASSHRSYRVQAKNIQYF. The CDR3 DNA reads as TGTGCCAGCAGTCACCGCTCGTACAGGGTTCAAGCCAAAAACATTCAGTACTTC.